The source of this TCR beta chain is a study of blood T cell repertoires in COVID-19. Study details: There were acute and convalescent COVID-19 samples, and they came from the United States, Italy and Spain.

Participant ages covered about 18 to 95 years across around 22 US areas. Participants were placed into cohorts based on the clinical history they reported. The length of the CDR3 is 12 residues. Germline-derived CDR1 and CDR2 are SNHLY and FYNNEI. Trimming took 9 bases from V and 5 from J, leaving 12 bases between them. Source study methods: The authors estimated nucleated cell counts from reference gene primer amplification. Clones were read by immunoSEQ multiplex PCR, and TCRdb kept only the in-frame ones, dropping some. V, J and clone size were drawn from that table, and D and trimming were deduced from the DNA. The data hold approximately 330,000 clones, with 80% to 90% observed a single time.

This clonotype was sampled from a woman aged 40-49 years with acute COVID-19. Material: PBMCs or T cells enriched from blood (not recorded which). V and J are TRBV2 and TRBJ2-3, with D tentatively TRBD1 (7 bases). In nucleotides, the CDR3 is TGTGCCAGAGGGCAGGGGGGAGATACGCAGTATTTT. Translation: CARGQGGDTQYF.